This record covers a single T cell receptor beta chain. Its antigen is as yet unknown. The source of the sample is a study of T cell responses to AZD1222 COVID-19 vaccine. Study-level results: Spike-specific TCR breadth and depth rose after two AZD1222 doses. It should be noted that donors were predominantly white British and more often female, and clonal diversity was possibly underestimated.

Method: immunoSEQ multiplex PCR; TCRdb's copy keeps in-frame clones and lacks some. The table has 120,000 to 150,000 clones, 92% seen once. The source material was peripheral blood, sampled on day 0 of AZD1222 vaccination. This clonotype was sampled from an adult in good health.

CDR3 DNA: TGTGCCAGTAGTTCGGCAGGGGCAGAGACCCAGTACTTC. It is translated as CASSSAGAETQYF. The chain carries TRBV19 and TRBJ2-5; tentative D call: TRBD1 (6 bases). Germline CDR1 is LNHDA and CDR2 is SQIVND (reference sequence). This CDR3 has 13 residues. Trimming pared 5 bases from V and 4 bases from J, leaving 11 bases between.